This T cell receptor beta chain was sequenced for a study of control samples from healthy donors and cancer patients. The data were produced by immunoSEQ multiplex PCR, yet TCRdb's version contains in-frame clones alone and is incomplete. The repertoire holds around 78,000 clones, with around 94% as singletons. The source of this sequence is a woman between 18 and 30 years old in good health. Sequencing input: blood.

The CDR3 protein is CASKGQASSYNSPLHF. The CDR3 DNA is TGTGCCAGCAAAGGGCAGGCCAGCTCCTATAATTCACCCCTCCACTTT. The chain employs TRBV2 and TRBJ1-6; D ambiguous. CDR3 size: 16 residues. The V and J ends lost 7 bases and 0 bases respectively, with 13 bases between them. The V gene's germline CDR1 is SNHLY and CDR2 FYNNEI.